A selection of T cell receptor beta chains follows, all from one sample in a study of cytomegalovirus exposure and HLA in healthy donors. TCRdb's copy holds only in-frame clones and misses some; the assay was immunoSEQ multiplex PCR. The repertoire holds some 170,000 clones, with over 70% as singletons. The source material was PBMCs. These receptors came from a woman aged 45-60 years in good health and CMV-seropositive. The CDR3 runs from the conserved cysteine through the conserved F or W. A D gene is named only where the DNA matches it firmly. The size of a clone is reported for some rows only, either as once, few or many, or as a class for expanded clones.

>-|few|TRBJ2-5|TRBV28
TGTGCCAGCAGTGAAACGGGTACACACGGGGAGACCCAGTACTTC
CASSETGTHGETQYF
>-|once|TRBJ2-5|TRBV14
TGTGCCAGCAGCCGACAGTGGAAAGAGACCCAGTACTTC
CASSRQWKETQYF
>-|once|TRBJ1-1|TRBV7-9
TGTGCCAGCAGCTTAGGGGGAGGGACTGAAGCTTTCTTT
CASSLGGGTEAFF
>TRBD1|-|TRBJ1-2|TRBV9
TGTGCCAGCAGCGTAACCACTCTCCCGGGACAGGGAGCCTATGGCTACACCTTC
CASSVTTLPGQGAYGYTF
>-|-|TRBJ2-2|TRBV5-6
TGTGCCAGCAGACGGATAGCTACGAACACCGGGGAGCTGTTTTTT
CASRRIATNTGELFF
>-|-|TRBJ2-1|TRBV11-1
TGTGCCAGCCGTCCCCTAAGCTCCTACAATGAGCAGTTCTTC
CASRPLSSYNEQFF
>-|-|TRBJ1-5|TRBV2
TGTGCCAGCAGGGCCTCCGCTCAGCCCCAGCATTTT
CASRASAQPQHF
>-|-|TRBJ1-3|TRBV29-1
TGCAGCGCGACCGGGATTCGCTCTGGAAACACCATATATTTT
CSATGIRSGNTIYF
>-|-|TRBJ2-5|TRBV5-8
TGTGCCAGCAGCCCGAAGGGGGAAGAGACCCAGTACTTC
CASSPKGEETQYF
>TRBD1|-|TRBJ1-6|TRBV14
TGTGCCAGCAGCCGACAAAGAACCGGGACAGGGGTTTCACCCCTCCACTTT
CASSRQRTGTGVSPLHF
>TRBD2|-|TRBJ2-1|TRBV7-6
TGTGCCAGCCGTGGACTAGCAAGTGAGCAGTTCTTC
CASRGLASEQFF
>-|-|TRBJ1-1|TRBV19
TGTGCCAGTATGAATGGAGCGGTGAACACTGAAGCTTTCTTT
CASMNGAVNTEAFF
>-|-|TRBJ2-3|TRBV15
TGTGCCACCAGCAGAGATACGGGTTCAGATACGCAGTATTTT
CATSRDTGSDTQYF
>-|-|TRBJ2-5|TRBV13
TGTGCCAGCAGCTCCCTTCCGGGGGAGACCCAGTACTTC
CASSSLPGETQYF
>-|once|TRBJ1-4|TRBV7-6
TGTGCCAGCAGCTTAGGCGGCGTACAGGGTGGCGAAAAACTGTTTTTT
CASSLGGVQGGEKLFF
>-|few|TRBJ1-5|TRBV6-1
TGTGCCAGCAGTGAACACACAGGGAACGGTCAGCCCCAGCATTTT
CASSEHTGNGQPQHF
>TRBD1|-|TRBJ1-4|TRBV4-1
TGCGCCAGCAGCCAATGGACAGGGGGCGTTAATGAAAAACTGTTTTTT
CASSQWTGGVNEKLFF
>TRBD2|-|TRBJ2-5|TRBV12-5
TGTGCTAGTGGCGTGTTCGGGGGGGAGACCCAGTACTTC
CASGVFGGETQYF
>TRBD1|-|TRBJ2-2|TRBV19
TGTGCCAGTAGTATGACAGGGGCCACCGGGGAGCTGTTTTTT
CASSMTGATGELFF
>TRBD2|few|TRBJ2-1|TRBV6-6
TGTGCCAGCAGTTACCAGTCTAGCGGGGAGGAGGAGCAGTTCTTC
CASSYQSSGEEEQFF
>-|-|TRBJ2-4|TRBV7-9
TGTGCCAGCAGCTTAATGGGAGACTATAAAAACATTCAGTACTTC
CASSLMGDYKNIQYF
>TRBD2|-|TRBJ2-7|TRBV28
TGTGCCACGATCTTTAGCGGGGCGACTCGAGAGCAGTACTTC
CATIFSGATREQYF
>TRBD1|-|TRBJ2-7|TRBV6-1
TGTGCCAGCAGTGAAGGTCGGACAGGGGACTACGAGCAGTACTTC
CASSEGRTGDYEQYF
>-|-|TRBJ1-1|TRBV27
TGTGCCAGCAGTTTTAGGGAGGACACTGAAGCTTTCTTT
CASSFREDTEAFF
>TRBD1|-|TRBJ1-5|TRBV5-1
TGCGCCAGCAGCTTGGGGACAGGGAATAGCAATCAGCCCCAGCATTTT
CASSLGTGNSNQPQHF
>TRBD2|-|TRBJ2-1|TRBV5-6
TGTGCCAGCAGCCCCGTCCTAGCGGGGGGTTACAATGAGCAGTTCTTC
CASSPVLAGGYNEQFF
>-|-|TRBJ2-7|TRBV5-4
TGTGCCAGCAGCTTGGAGGGCGGGGGCCCCACCTACGAGCAGTACTTC
CASSLEGGGPTYEQYF
>TRBD2|-|TRBJ2-5|TRBV7-6
TGTGCCAGCGGATTGAAGCGGGGACAAGAGACCCAGTACTTC
CASGLKRGQETQYF
>TRBD2|-|TRBJ2-3|TRBV11-2
TGTGCCAGCACCTCACTAGCGGGGGGCACAGATACGCAGTATTTT
CASTSLAGGTDTQYF
>-|-|TRBJ1-5|TRBV10-1
TGCGCCCGTCTGCGGGCCAATCAGCCCCAGCATTTT
CARLRANQPQHF
>TRBD1|-|TRBJ1-5|TRBV7-9
TGTGCCAGCAGCTTTTCACAGGGGTCGGAGCCCCAGCATTTT
CASSFSQGSEPQHF
>TRBD2|-|TRBJ2-3|TRBV5-4
TGTGCCAGCAGCTGGACTAGCGGGGGGGCAACAGATACGCAGTATTTT
CASSWTSGGATDTQYF
>-|-|TRBJ2-6|TRBV5-1
TGCGCCAGCAGCTTGTCCCCCCTCTCTGGGGCCAACGTCCTGACTTTC
CASSLSPLSGANVLTF
>TRBD1|-|TRBJ2-2|TRBV6-1
TGTGCCAGCAACAACGACAGGGGCATCGGGGAGCTGTTTTTT
CASNNDRGIGELFF
>TRBD2|-|TRBJ2-2|TRBV7-2
TGTGCCAGCAGCCCCCGCGGCGGGGGGATAAACACCGGGGAGCTGTTTTTT
CASSPRGGGINTGELFF
>-|-|TRBJ1-1|TRBV7-9
TGTGCCAGCAGGTTGGGCGACACTGAAGCTTTCTTT
CASRLGDTEAFF
>-|-|TRBJ2-7|TRBV2
TGTGCCAGCGGTGATGTTGGGGGCGAGAGCTCCTACGAGCAGTACTTC
CASGDVGGESSYEQYF
>-|-|TRBJ2-1|TRBV10-1
TGCGCCAGCAGTGGAGGATCCCGCGGCGCCGTTGGGCAGTTCTTC
CASSGGSRGAVGQFF
>TRBD1|-|TRBJ1-1|TRBV5-1
TGCGCCAGCAGCACTTCGACAGGGGGTCGTTGGGAAGCTTTCTTT
CASSTSTGGRWEAFF
>-|-|TRBJ1-4|TRBV5-1
TGCGCCAGCAGCTTGGCCCGGGGAGTTGGAGAAAAACTGTTTTTT
CASSLARGVGEKLFF
>-|few|TRBJ2-5|TRBV5-4
TGTGCCAGCAGCCTGGGAGAGGGTAGAGAGACCCAGTACTTC
CASSLGEGRETQYF
>TRBD2|-|TRBJ2-3|TRBV25-1
TGTGCCAGCAGCCCTGGAACGGGGGGGATCACAGATACGCAGTATTTT
CASSPGTGGITDTQYF
>-|-|TRBJ2-6|TRBV7-9
TGTGCCAGCAGCTTAGCTTCAGGGGTTGGGGCCAACGTCCTGACTTTC
CASSLASGVGANVLTF
>TRBD1|-|TRBJ2-1|TRBV11-2
TGTGCCAGCAGCTCCGGGACAGGAACGTACAATGAGCAGTTCTTC
CASSSGTGTYNEQFF
>-|-|TRBJ2-3|TRBV7-3
TGTGCCAGCAGCTTAGGACAAGGAGATACGCAGTATTTT
CASSLGQGDTQYF
>-|-|TRBJ2-1|TRBV5-1
TGCGCCAGCAGCTTGGCCGATAGCTCCTACAATGAGCAGTTCTTC
CASSLADSSYNEQFF
>TRBD2|-|TRBJ2-7|TRBV28
TGTGCCAGCAGTTTAGATCGTACTAGCGGGGCCTACGAGCAGTACTTC
CASSLDRTSGAYEQYF
>TRBD1|-|TRBJ1-1|TRBV10-3
TGTGCCACCTCGGGACAGGGCACTGAAGCTTTCTTT
CATSGQGTEAFF
>-|-|TRBJ2-1|TRBV7-2
TGTGCCAGCAGCTTAACAGTTAGCTCCTACAATGAGCAGTTCTTC
CASSLTVSSYNEQFF
>-|-|TRBJ2-5|TRBV7-9
TGTGCCAGCAGCTTAGCACTAACTAGTCGGGAGACCCAGTACTTC
CASSLALTSRETQYF
>TRBD2|-|TRBJ2-1|TRBV19
TGTGCCAGTAGTTCAGGGACTAGCGGGGCTTTTCGGTTCTTC
CASSSGTSGAFRFF